The 13 T cell receptor beta chains given below trace back to one sample, sequenced in a study of CD8 T cells in ankylosing spondylitis. Findings and caveats of the study: Made up of roughly 8 highly homologous variants, a TCR beta motif appeared characteristic of ankylosing spondylitis blood.

Their target antigens are unknown. MiXCR, applied by TCRdb to the 5' RACE reads, yields one record per CDR3 protein. The sample has about 390,000 distinct CDR3 sequences; 20% to 25% are singletons. Sequenced material: blood, either unsorted or a sorted T cell fraction (not recorded which). The receptors here all came from a male donor with ankylosing spondylitis.

This clonotype came up a few times. The genes are TRBV28 and TRBJ1-1; maybe TRBD1 (5 bases). The CDR3 is made up of 11 amino acids. V was trimmed by 6 bases and J by 7 bases, leaving 9 bases between them. Germline lookup yields CDR1 MDHEN and CDR2 SYDVKM. In DNA, the CDR3 is TGTGCCAGCAGGGGGGACCTTGAAGCTTTCTTT. Translated: CASRGDLEAFF.

In its sample, this clonotype was seen a few times. The V gene is TRBV20-1, the J gene TRBJ1-2; D not certain. V was pared by 0 bases and J by 6 bases, with 5 bases between. Per the germline V gene, CDR1 is DFQATT and CDR2 is SNEGSKA (reference sequence). The CDR3 totals 11 residues. The CDR3 DNA sequence: TGCAGTGCTAGAGACTCGAATGGCTACACCTTC. Amino acid sequence: CSARDSNGYTF.

This clonotype appeared a few times. This chain joins TRBV18 and TRBJ2-3; D is uncertain. V lost 3 bases, J lost 6 bases, and 10 bases lay in between. The CDR3 is made up of 13 amino acids. Per the germline V gene, CDR1 is KGHSH and CDR2 is LQKENI. CDR3 sequence reads: CASSPPTIDTQYF. CDR3 sequence (DNA): TGTGCCAGCTCACCTCCGACGATTGATACGCAGTATTTT. Combining the CDR3 with reference TRBV18 and TRBJ2-3 gives the whole variable domain NAGVMQNPRHLVRRRGQEARLRCSPMKGHSHVYWYRQLPEEGLKFMVYLQKENIIDESGMPKERFSAEFPKEGPSILRIQQVVRGDSAAYFCASSPPTIDTQYFGPGTRLTVL.

The chain combines TRBV9 with TRBJ2-5; D is perhaps TRBD2 (5 bases). Trimming removed 0 bases at V and 8 bases at J, with 14 bases between. Germline assignment: CDR1 SGDLS and CDR2 YYNGEE. The CDR3 extends over 14 amino acids. The CDR3 sequence: CASSVVSGDDTQYF. CDR3 nucleotide sequence: TGTGCCAGCAGCGTAGTAAGCGGCGACGACACCCAGTACTTC.

The V and J genes are TRBV9 and TRBJ2-1; D tentatively reads TRBD1 or TRBD2 (7 bases each). This CDR3 has 15 amino acids. Germline V gives CDR1 SGDLS, CDR2 YYNGEE. V dropped 3 bases and J dropped 8 bases, with 18 bases sitting between them. The CDR3 loop is CASSAGGTARDEQFF. The CDR3 DNA is TGTGCCAGCAGCGCCGGGGGGACAGCCAGGGATGAGCAGTTCTTC. Filled out from reference TRBV9 and TRBJ2-1, the complete variable domain reads DSGVTQTPKHLITATGQRVTLRCSPRSGDLSVYWYQQSLDQGLQFLIQYYNGEERAKGNILERFSAQQFPDLHSELNLSSLELGDSALYFCASSAGGTARDEQFFGPGTRLTVL.

This clonotype has at least ten counts. The V gene is TRBV18, the J gene TRBJ2-1, with D possibly matching TRBD1 (6 bases). CDR1 is KGHSH, CDR2 LQKENI, per germline. The CDR3 contains 16 residues. V was pared by 5 bases and J by 0 bases, with 14 bases between. CDR3 residues: CASSALQGSSYNEQFF. CDR3 DNA sequence: TGTGCCAGCTCAGCCTTACAGGGTAGCTCCTACAATGAGCAGTTCTTC.

The J gene is TRBJ1-2, the V gene TRBV20-1; D is unclear. The length of the CDR3 is 13 residues. CDR1 and CDR2 from the germline V gene are DFQATT and SNEGSKA (reference sequence). Trimming took 6 bases from V and 1 from J, leaving 12 bases between them. In DNA, the CDR3 is TGCAGTGCGCCCCATGGGGTTAACTATGGCTACACCTTC. It translates to CSAPHGVNYGYTF.

This chain links TRBV6-5 with TRBJ2-7; D ambiguous. The V end was cut by 2 bases, the J end by 1 base, with 15 bases between. This CDR3 has 16 amino acids. Germline-derived CDR1 and CDR2 are MNHEY and SVGAGI. The CDR3 loop reads CASSYRASLLSYEQYF. The CDR3 bases are TGTGCCAGCAGTTACCGCGCAAGCCTTCTATCCTACGAGCAGTACTTC.

The CDR3 region is CASSLSGRKYEQYF. In DNA, the CDR3 is TGTGCCAGCAGCCTATCCGGGAGAAAGTACGAGCAGTACTTC. The chain couples TRBV3-1 to TRBJ2-7; a possible D gene is TRBD2 (6 bases). The CDR3 covers 14 residues. Germline V gene data show CDR1 as LGHDT and CDR2 as YNNKEL (reference sequence). V was shortened by 4 bases and J by 4 bases, with 14 bases between the two germline ends.

This clonotype was counted only a few times. V and J are TRBV10-3 and TRBJ1-2; 7 bases map to TRBD1. This CDR3 comprises 15 residues. Germline V gene data show CDR1 as ENHRY and CDR2 as SYGVKD. V lost 6 bases, J lost 6 bases, and 13 bases stayed unmatched. The CDR3 protein is CAIREGTGASDGYTF. The CDR3 bases are TGTGCCATCAGGGAAGGTACAGGGGCCTCGGATGGCTACACCTTC.

On this clonotype itself: At one end, the junction sequence differs from germline, possibly due to a read error. The genes are TRBV27 and TRBJ2-5, with TRBD2 matching 11 bases. CDR1 is MNHEY, CDR2 SMNVEV, per germline (reference sequence). The CDR3 totals 15 residues. The CDR3 sequence is CASSFGTSGEEAQYF. The CDR3 DNA follows: TGTGCCAGCAGCTTTGGGACTAGCGGTGAAGAGGCCCAGTACTTC.

The chain recombines TRBV20-1 with TRBJ2-7, with 9 bases aligning to TRBD2. Unmatched junction bases numbered 7, after V lost 6 bases and J lost 7 bases. There are 12 residues in the CDR3. Germline V gene data show CDR1 as DFQATT and CDR2 as SNEGSKA (reference sequence). The CDR3 loop is CSAQLAGVEQYF. CDR3 bases: TGCAGTGCCCAACTAGCGGGCGTTGAGCAGTACTTC.

The gene calls are TRBV3-1 and TRBJ2-2, with D maybe TRBD1 (6 bases). Per the germline V gene, CDR1 is LGHDT and CDR2 is YNNKEL (reference sequence). Trimming left V 3 bases short and J 1 base short, with 9 bases between. There are 15 residues in the CDR3. For the CDR3, the DNA is TGTGCCAGCAGCCAGGGACAAGGGAACACCGGGGAGCTGTTTTTT. Translation: CASSQGQGNTGELFF.